The next 3 T cell receptor beta chains were all read from a single sample in a study of monozygotic twins with cystic fibrosis. The table came from immunoSEQ multiplex PCR; TCRdb's copy has only in-frame clones and leaves some out. The sample has nearly 25,000 clones, 75% to 95% seen once. The specimen was blood. Every receptor here comes from a girl aged 2 to 10 with cystic fibrosis.

This clone has just one count. The chain is built from TRBV29-1 and TRBJ2-3, with a tentative D call TRBD1 (6 bases). The germline gives CDR1 SQVTM, CDR2 ANQGSEA. The germline V and J ends were trimmed by 4 bases and 0 bases, with 14 bases remaining between them. This CDR3 region has 15 residues. CDR3 loop: CSVVSGALSTDTQYF. The CDR3 nucleotides are TGCAGCGTTGTGTCAGGGGCCCTTAGCACAGATACGCAGTATTTT.

The chain links TRBV25-1 to TRBJ1-6; 8 bases are a match to TRBD1. The junction had 3 bases not matched to a gene; V was cut back by 5 bases and J by 3 bases. The CDR3 runs to 15 residues. The germline V gene encodes CDR1 MGHDK and CDR2 SYGVNS. The CDR3 sequence: CASSPGTGYNSPLHF. As DNA, the CDR3 is TGTGCCAGCAGTCCCGGGACAGGCTATAATTCACCCCTCCACTTT.

V gene TRBV7-9 combines with J gene TRBJ2-1; 7 bases line up with TRBD2. Germline V gene sequence: CDR1 SEHNR, CDR2 FQNEAQ (reference sequence). The CDR3 totals 14 residues. Germline trimming cut 5 bases from V and 3 bases from J; bases unmatched to any gene: 4. As DNA, the CDR3 is TGTGCCAGCAGCCGTGGACTAGACTACAATGAGCAGTTCTTC. This gives the protein CASSRGLDYNEQFF.